The 10 T cell receptor beta chains below all came from one sample that was sequenced in a study of T cell responses to AZD1222 COVID-19 vaccine (dated by TCRdb to about 2021). The library was built by means of the immunoSEQ multiplex PCR assay. This is the immuneACCESS table as TCRdb keeps it, with only in-frame sequences that have V and J called. A part of the clones is gone; compared with another copy, unresolved V genes explain less than half, and the rest is unexplained. Within this sample are roughly 130,000 clones, with around 94% of them counted one time only. In total, the top ten clones hold over 6.5% of the sample. The time point label, read with the paper, signifies: baseline before first vaccination. Source: peripheral blood, taken on day 0 of AZD1222 vaccination. All receptors come from an adult in good health.

This clone was recorded only once. This chain joins TRBV7-2 and TRBJ2-1, with no clear D. Trimming removed 0 bases at V and 5 bases at J, with 8 bases between. The germline V gene encodes CDR1 SGHTA and CDR2 FQGNSA. There are 14 residues in the CDR3. DNA for the CDR3: TGTGCCAGCAGCTTAGCGCAATCGAACAATGAGCAGTTCTTC. Amino acid sequence: CASSLAQSNNEQFF.

The chain couples TRBV9 to TRBJ2-2, with TRBD2 identical over 7 bases. This CDR3 has 15 residues. The junction had 3 bases not matched to a gene; V was cut back by 2 bases and J by 2 bases. CDR1 and CDR2 (germline): SGDLS, YYNGEE. Here the CDR3 DNA reads TGTGCCAGCAGCGTTAGCGGGTATAACACCGGGGAGCTGTTTTTT. As protein: CASSVSGYNTGELFF.

The rearrangement joins TRBV4-1 to TRBJ1-5; D is unclear. The V end lost 5 bases, the J end lost 2 bases, and 13 bases lay between the germline ends. CDR1 is MGHRA, CDR2 YSYEKL, per germline. The CDR3 totals 15 residues. This CDR3 reads CASSLFVLGNQPQHF. In DNA form, the CDR3 reads TGCGCCAGCAGCTTGTTCGTCCTGGGCAATCAGCCCCAGCATTTT.

The chain links TRBV10-1 to TRBJ2-1; D is ambiguous. Germline V lookup: CDR1 WNHNN, CDR2 SYGVQD (reference sequence). Trimming shortened V by 6 bases and J by 7 bases, and 13 bases separated the two germline ends. The CDR3 totals 13 residues. The chain's CDR3 is CASSLTLMNEQFF. The CDR3 DNA follows: TGCGCCAGCAGCCTGACACTCATGAATGAGCAGTTCTTC.

The V gene is TRBV7-9, the J gene TRBJ2-4, with 12 bases lining up with TRBD2. The CDR3 is made up of 14 amino acids. The ends lost 1 base at V and 15 bases at J; junction bases unmatched: 7. Germline CDR1 SEHNR, CDR2 FQNEAQ (reference sequence). The CDR3 DNA is TGTGCCAGCAGCTTAGAGCTAGCGGGAGGGGTAAGGTACTTC. Translation: CASSLELAGGVRYF.

The genes are TRBV5-8 and TRBJ2-1; the match to TRBD2 covers 12 bases. V lost 4 bases to trimming and J lost 9 bases; unmatched junction nucleotides: 8. Looked up from germline, CDR1 is SGHTS and CDR2 is YDEGEE. The CDR3 runs 15 residues. CDR3 sequence: CASSLLAGGLSEQFF. The CDR3 DNA follows: TGTGCCAGCAGCCTCCTAGCGGGAGGGCTTAGTGAGCAGTTCTTC.

The chain has TRBV5-1 and TRBJ1-1, with D perhaps matching TRBD1 (5 bases). Trimming took 4 bases from V and 5 from J, leaving 21 bases between them. Germline CDR1 is SGHRS and CDR2 is YFSETQ. This CDR3 has 16 residues. In DNA form, the CDR3 reads TGCGCCAGCAGCCCCAGGGTATGGGAATCGAAAACTGAAGCTTTCTTT. Residues: CASSPRVWESKTEAFF. The whole variable domain, remainder taken from reference TRBV5-1 and TRBJ1-1, is KAGVTQTPRYLIKTRGQQVTLSCSPISGHRSVSWYQQTPGQGLQFLFEYFSETQRNKGNFPGRFSGRQFSNSRSEMNVSTLELGDSALYLCASSPRVWESKTEAFFGQGTRLTVV.

This rearrangement joins TRBV7-9 to TRBJ2-1; tentatively, D is TRBD2 (6 bases). Germline loops: CDR1 SEHNR, CDR2 FQNEAQ (reference sequence). This CDR3 region has 14 residues. The V gene lost 5 bases and the J gene lost 6 bases, with 14 bases spanning the gap. For the CDR3, the DNA is TGTGCCAGCAGCAAAGTGGAGGGGCTCAATGAGCAGTTCTTC. It yields the protein CASSKVEGLNEQFF.

V and J are TRBV6-5 and TRBJ1-1, with D unclear. With 6 bases removed from V and 4 bases from J, the gap between germline ends came to 18 bases. This CDR3 comprises 15 residues. Germline V CDR1 and CDR2: MNHEY, SVGAGI. The CDR3, as DNA: TGTGCCAGCAGAACCGTCCGGACCTCTGGCACTGAAGCTTTCTTT. Protein product: CASRTVRTSGTEAFF.

This rearrangement joins TRBV3-1 (or the pseudogene TRBV3-2) to TRBJ2-5; D is uncertain. V lost 1 base to trimming and J lost 3 bases, with 12 bases between them. The length of the CDR3 is 15 residues. Per the germline V gene, CDR1 is LGHDT and CDR2 is YNNKEL (reference sequence). The CDR3 protein is CASSQGGSVKETQYF. The CDR3, as DNA: TGTGCCAGCAGCCAAGGGGGAAGCGTCAAAGAGACCCAGTACTTC.